This T cell receptor beta chain was retrieved from a study of T cell responses to AZD1222 COVID-19 vaccine. Study-wide findings and caveats: There were mostly white British donors and more females than males, and clonal diversity was possibly underestimated. The repertoires were collected only after the peak T cell response.

Samples with a second dose at about 4 or about 12 weeks were pooled together. Concerning this clone itself: Its antigen is not identified.

The assay was immunoSEQ multiplex PCR, and TCRdb's table has in-frame clones only and misses some. The repertoire includes about 150,000 clones, approximately 90% of them detected once, and over 1.2% sits in the top ten. Per the germline V gene, CDR1 is LNHDA and CDR2 is SQIVND (reference sequence). CDR3 length: 14 residues. Trimming left V 3 bases short and J 7 bases short, with 13 bases between. Specimen: peripheral blood, collected 28 days after the second AZD1222 dose. The clonotype originates from an adult who received the AZD1222 COVID-19 vaccine. This chain joins TRBV19 and TRBJ1-5; maybe TRBD1 (6 bases). The CDR3 nucleotides read TGTGCCAGTAGTATCCAGGAGGGGGGACAGCCCCAGCATTTT. Translated: CASSIQEGGQPQHF.